The rows below give T cell receptor beta chains drawn from one sample of a study of OX40 agonist ivuxolimab in advanced cancers. Data came from immunoSEQ multiplex PCR; TCRdb stores just in-frame clones and leaves some out. The sample includes approximately 100,000 clones, approximately 85% of them seen just once. Sequencing used CD4+ or CD8+ T cells sorted from blood, obtained in a trial of the OX40 agonist ivuxolimab. The receptors originated from an adult with an advanced solid tumor such as melanoma, head and neck, liver or kidney cancer. CDR3s include the opening cysteine and the closing phenylalanine or tryptophan. D genes are given only for firm matches. The size of a clone is reported for some rows only, either as once, few or many, or as a class for expanded clones.

CDR3: CASSLVSGELFF
DNA: TGTGCCAGCAGCTTGGTCTCCGGGGAGCTGTTTTTT
size: NA
D: NA
J: TRBJ2-2
V: TRBV7-9

CDR3: CASSQRNTGELFF
DNA: TGTGCCAGCAGCCAACGAAACACCGGGGAGCTGTTTTTT
size: NA
D: NA
J: TRBJ2-2
V: TRBV14

CDR3: CASSLSSTDTQYF
DNA: TGTGCCAGCAGTTTGAGTAGCACAGATACGCAGTATTTT
size: NA
D: NA
J: TRBJ2-3
V: TRBV28

CDR3: CASSQDGSFLRRPGSQYF
DNA: TGCGCCAGCAGCCAAGATGGGTCGTTTCTGCGACGCCCGGGGTCCCAGTACTTC
size: many
D: NA
J: TRBJ2-5
V: TRBV4-1

CDR3: CASSEARHSSYEQYF
DNA: TGTGCCAGCAGTGAAGCAAGACACAGCTCCTACGAGCAGTACTTC
size: NA
D: NA
J: TRBJ2-7
V: TRBV6-1

CDR3: CASIPLHF
DNA: TGCGCCAGCATCCCCCTCCACTTT
size: NA
D: NA
J: TRBJ1-6
V: TRBV4-1

CDR3: CASREGRGEKLFF
DNA: TGTGCCAGCAGGGAAGGCAGGGGTGAAAAACTGTTTTTT
size: NA
D: NA
J: TRBJ1-4
V: TRBV28

CDR3: CARTLADTQYF
DNA: TGTGCCCGCACCCTCGCAGATACGCAGTATTTT
size: NA
D: NA
J: TRBJ2-3
V: TRBV6-5

CDR3: CASRAVPEQGSREQYF
DNA: TGCGCCAGCCGCGCGGTCCCTGAACAGGGGTCTCGCGAGCAGTACTTC
size: NA
D: TRBD1
J: TRBJ2-7
V: TRBV5-1

CDR3: CASPSPPQQYF
DNA: TGTGCCAGCCCCAGCCCGCCCCAGCAGTACTTC
size: NA
D: NA
J: TRBJ2-7
V: TRBV21-1

CDR3: CASQPGTGSSYEQYF
DNA: TGTGCCAGCCAACCCGGGACAGGGAGCTCCTACGAGCAGTACTTC
size: NA
D: TRBD1
J: TRBJ2-7
V: TRBV19

CDR3: CASRPTQVPKPQETQYF
DNA: TGTGCCAGCAGGCCCACGCAGGTTCCTAAGCCCCAAGAGACCCAGTACTTC
size: NA
D: NA
J: TRBJ2-5
V: TRBV27

CDR3: CASRSTGQGYEQYF
DNA: TGTGCCAGCAGATCTACGGGACAGGGCTACGAGCAGTACTTC
size: NA
D: TRBD1
J: TRBJ2-7
V: TRBV28

CDR3: CASTREYTGELFF
DNA: TGTGCCAGCACTAGGGAGTACACCGGGGAGCTGTTTTTT
size: NA
D: NA
J: TRBJ2-2
V: TRBV6-6

CDR3: CATSRTVPGELFF
DNA: TGTGCCACTTCGAGGACAGTCCCTGGGGAGCTGTTTTTT
size: NA
D: NA
J: TRBJ2-2
V: TRBV27

CDR3: CASSRGPNEQYF
DNA: TGTGCCAGCAGCAGGGGCCCCAACGAGCAGTACTTC
size: NA
D: NA
J: TRBJ2-7
V: TRBV2

CDR3: CASSVRPDGTEAFF
DNA: TGTGCCAGCAGCGTAAGACCGGACGGCACTGAAGCTTTCTTT
size: NA
D: NA
J: TRBJ1-1
V: TRBV9

CDR3: CASSFGGRGYGYTF
DNA: TGTGCCAGCAGCTTTGGGGGGCGAGGGTATGGCTACACCTTC
size: NA
D: NA
J: TRBJ1-2
V: TRBV5-6

CDR3: CAIKEESYNEQFF
DNA: TGTGCCATCAAAGAAGAGAGCTACAATGAGCAGTTCTTC
size: NA
D: NA
J: TRBJ2-1
V: TRBV10-3

CDR3: CASSLEGESVYEQYF
DNA: TGCGCCAGCAGCCTCGAGGGGGAGAGTGTATACGAGCAGTACTTC
size: few
D: NA
J: TRBJ2-7
V: TRBV4-1

CDR3: CASSYRRTGVRVKLFF
DNA: TGTGCCAGCAGTTACCGCCGGACAGGGGTCAGGGTAAAACTGTTTTTT
size: NA
D: TRBD1
J: TRBJ1-4
V: TRBV6-5

CDR3: CAISAGTGGTGELFF
DNA: TGTGCCATCAGCGCCGGGACAGGGGGCACCGGGGAGCTGTTTTTT
size: NA
D: TRBD1
J: TRBJ2-2
V: TRBV10-3

CDR3: CASTGTYYGYTF
DNA: TGTGCCAGCACCGGGACATACTATGGCTACACCTTC
size: NA
D: NA
J: TRBJ1-2
V: TRBV6-1

CDR3: CASSLEAGSGTSTDTQYF
DNA: TGTGCCAGCAGCTTGGAAGCCGGTAGCGGAACTAGCACAGATACGCAGTATTTT
size: NA
D: NA
J: TRBJ2-3
V: TRBV5-6

CDR3: CASSLSSRGTGELFF
DNA: TGTGCCAGCAGCTTATCGTCTAGGGGCACCGGGGAGCTGTTTTTT
size: NA
D: NA
J: TRBJ2-2
V: TRBV7-9

CDR3: CASSLPFWADTDTQYF
DNA: TGTGCCAGCAGCTTACCTTTCTGGGCGGACACAGATACGCAGTATTTT
size: NA
D: NA
J: TRBJ2-3
V: TRBV7-8

CDR3: CASSLDLQGEQYF
DNA: TGTGCCAGCAGCTTAGATTTGCAGGGCGAGCAGTACTTC
size: NA
D: NA
J: TRBJ2-7
V: TRBV11-2

CDR3: CASSISGNTEAFF
DNA: TGTGCCAGTAGTATCTCTGGGAACACTGAAGCTTTCTTT
size: few
D: NA
J: TRBJ1-1
V: TRBV19

CDR3: CASSSGRGINTIYF
DNA: TGTGCCAGCAGCTCCGGACGAGGGATCAACACCATATATTTT
size: NA
D: NA
J: TRBJ1-3
V: TRBV9

CDR3: CASRKEQGNEQFF
DNA: TGTGCCAGCAGGAAGGAACAGGGGAATGAGCAGTTCTTC
size: few
D: TRBD1
J: TRBJ2-1
V: TRBV6-5

CDR3: CASSVSGGTDTQYF
DNA: TGTGCCAGCTCAGTTAGCGGGGGCACAGATACGCAGTATTTT
size: NA
D: TRBD2
J: TRBJ2-3
V: TRBV18

CDR3: CASSPRSDAEAFF
DNA: TGTGCCAGCTCACCTCGATCCGACGCTGAAGCTTTCTTT
size: few
D: NA
J: TRBJ1-1
V: TRBV18

CDR3: CASKGTSADTGELFF
DNA: TGTGCCAGCAAGGGGACTAGTGCGGACACCGGGGAGCTGTTTTTT
size: NA
D: TRBD2
J: TRBJ2-2
V: TRBV9

CDR3: CASSPPNTEAFF
DNA: TGTGCCAGCAGTCCCCCGAACACTGAAGCTTTCTTT
size: NA
D: NA
J: TRBJ1-1
V: TRBV6-1

CDR3: CASSSRSGANVLTF
DNA: TGCGCCAGCAGTTCCCGCTCTGGGGCCAACGTCCTGACTTTC
size: NA
D: NA
J: TRBJ2-6
V: TRBV5-1

CDR3: CASSYKDRGGYTF
DNA: TGTGCCAGCAGTTACAAGGACAGGGGCGGCTACACCTTC
size: NA
D: TRBD1
J: TRBJ1-2
V: TRBV6-5

CDR3: CASSTQREIAGANVLTF
DNA: TGTGCCAGTAGTACTCAGCGGGAGATAGCTGGGGCCAACGTCCTGACTTTC
size: NA
D: TRBD2
J: TRBJ2-6
V: TRBV19